These 5 T cell receptor beta chains share one sample of origin, sequenced in a study of cytomegalovirus exposure and HLA in healthy donors. PCR primers comprised 60 Vbeta and 13 Jbeta primers. Clones were sequenced by immunoSEQ multiplex PCR, and TCRdb holds only the in-frame ones, with some missing. The sample shows about 82,000 clones, 63% of them seen only once. Source material: PBMCs. The receptors stem from a woman in her forties in good health and CMV-seropositive.

The chain is built from TRBV9 and TRBJ2-7; 13 bases are shared with TRBD2. The J segment lost 4 bases and the V segment lost 4 bases, leaving 5 bases of the junction unmatched. Germline loops: CDR1 SGDLS, CDR2 YYNGEE. The CDR3 contains 15 residues. The CDR3 loop is CASSFGTSGVYEQYF. DNA for the CDR3: TGTGCCAGCAGCTTCGGGACTAGCGGGGTTTACGAGCAGTACTTC.

The rearrangement uses TRBV27 and TRBJ2-7, with TRBD1 matching 7 bases. The CDR3 is 15 amino acids. The germline V gene encodes CDR1 MNHEY and CDR2 SMNVEV (reference sequence). The ends lost 2 bases at V and 1 base at J; junction bases unmatched: 5. In nucleotides, the CDR3 is TGTGCCAGCAGTTTAAGGGGACAGAGGTCCTACGAGCAGTACTTC. Translation gives CASSLRGQRSYEQYF.

The gene calls are TRBV11-3 and TRBJ2-5; 8 bases are a match to TRBD2. The germline gives CDR1 SGHNT, CDR2 YENEEA. CDR3 size: 14 residues. V lost 5 bases and J lost 1; bases outside the gene matches: 3. CDR3 loop: CASSPGLGQETQYF. CDR3 bases: TGTGCCAGCAGCCCGGGACTAGGCCAAGAGACCCAGTACTTC.

This CDR3 reads CASSLGTAVNEQFF. Here the CDR3 DNA reads TGTGCCAGCAGCTTGGGGACAGCCGTCAATGAGCAGTTCTTC. V gene TRBV5-6 combines with J gene TRBJ2-1; D may be TRBD1 (6 bases). Per the germline V gene, CDR1 is SGHDT and CDR2 is YYEEEE. The V end was cut by 0 bases, the J end by 6 bases, with 10 bases between. This CDR3 is 14 amino acids long.

This rearrangement joins TRBV28 to TRBJ2-1; perhaps TRBD2 as D (5 bases). CDR1 is MDHEN, CDR2 SYDVKM, per germline. This CDR3 spans 12 amino acids. CDR3 sequence reads: CAVEGSVNEQFF. The CDR3 bases are TGTGCGGTAGAGGGATCGGTCAATGAGCAGTTCTTC.